This T cell receptor beta chain was obtained from a study of blood T cell repertoires in COVID-19. Study overall: COVID-19 samples from acute and convalescent phases originated in the United States, Italy and Spain. T cells, B-cell-depleted T cells, or PBMCs provided the cDNA or gDNA that served as material.

Assay: immunoSEQ multiplex PCR; the TCRdb copy retains only in-frame clones and omits some. The repertoire holds 100,000 or so clones, with about 91% as singletons. Between the trimmed V and J ends, which lost 6 bases and 7 bases, there was a span of 13 bases. The germline gives CDR1 SGHTA, CDR2 FQGNSA. This CDR3 is 12 amino acids long. Sequenced: peripheral blood. This rearrangement joins TRBV7-2 to TRBJ2-7; no clear D. The clonotype comes from a man aged 50-60 years with acute or convalescent COVID-19. The CDR3 loop is CASSLRVGEQYF. In DNA, the CDR3 is TGTGCCAGCAGTTTACGGGTTGGAGAGCAGTACTTC.